The 32 T cell receptor beta chains presented below share a single source sample, sequenced in a study of cytomegalovirus exposure and HLA in healthy donors. Vbeta (60) and Jbeta (13) primers were used in the PCR. Repertoires were generated with immunoSEQ multiplex PCR, while TCRdb's copy carries only in-frame clones and drops some. The table includes 150,000 to 190,000 clones, approximately 81% detected once. Material for sequencing was PBMCs. The receptors originated from a woman younger than 30 in good health and CMV-seronegative.

The rearrangement uses TRBV19 and TRBJ1-6; D is perhaps TRBD1 (6 bases). CDR3 size: 13 residues. The ends were cut back, 8 bases at V and 7 bases at J, with 12 bases in the middle. Germline V gene sequence: CDR1 LNHDA, CDR2 SQIVND (reference sequence). The CDR3 DNA reads as TGTGCCAGTGGGACACAACCCAATTCACCCCTCCACTTT. Translation gives CASGTQPNSPLHF.

The rearrangement joins TRBV12-5 to TRBJ2-7, with unresolved D. The CDR3 loop spans 12 amino acids. Trimming cost V 6 bases and J 0 bases, with 6 bases left between them. Germline CDR1 is LGHNT and CDR2 is FRNRAP. CDR3 DNA: TGTGCTAGTGGGTGGAGCTCCTACGAGCAGTACTTC. This translates into CASGWSSYEQYF.

In DNA form, the CDR3 reads TGTGCCAGCAGTGAAGGCGGCGGGTGGGGAAGTCAGCCCCAGCATTTT. Amino acid sequence: CASSEGGGWGSQPQHF. The chain joins TRBV2 to TRBJ1-5; D gene unclear. The V gene lost 1 base and the J gene lost 6 bases, with 16 bases spanning the gap. The CDR3 is 16 residues long. Germline V CDR1 and CDR2: SNHLY, FYNNEI.

V gene TRBV4-1 combines with J gene TRBJ2-7; 7 nucleotides line up with TRBD1. The CDR3 is made up of 14 amino acids. Germline assignment: CDR1 MGHRA and CDR2 YSYEKL. J was trimmed by 2 bases and V by 2 bases; bases with no gene match: 3. Here the CDR3 DNA reads TGCGCCAGCAGCCAAAGGACAGGTCCCTACGAGCAGTACTTC. Translation gives CASSQRTGPYEQYF.

This clone showed up just once. CDR3 residues: CASSFGSGYEQYF. The CDR3 nucleotides are TGTGCCAGCAGCTTCGGGAGCGGTTACGAGCAGTACTTC. V and J are TRBV5-4 and TRBJ2-7, with D possibly TRBD2 on 6 matching bases. V lost 2 bases to trimming and J lost 4 bases, with 10 bases between them. The CDR3 is 13 amino acids. The V gene's germline CDR1 is SGHNT and CDR2 YYREEE (reference sequence).

The V and J genes are TRBV10-3 and TRBJ2-5, with 10 bases fitting TRBD1. There are 15 residues in the CDR3. From germline, CDR1 is ENHRY and CDR2 SYGVKD. The V segment lost 11 bases and the J segment 2 bases; nucleotides outside the gene matches: 11. CDR3 sequence: CAVLARDRGQETQYF. The CDR3 DNA reads as TGTGCCGTATTGGCGCGGGACAGGGGTCAAGAGACCCAGTACTTC.

The V gene is TRBV10-3, the J gene TRBJ2-3; D is possibly TRBD2 (6 bases). This CDR3 spans 13 amino acids. Germline CDR1 reads ENHRY; CDR2 reads SYGVKD. With 10 bases removed from V and 0 bases from J, the gap between germline ends came to 11 bases. This chain's CDR3 is CATQRASTDTQYF. For the CDR3, the DNA is TGTGCCACACAGCGGGCTAGCACAGATACGCAGTATTTT.

This clone showed up just once. The rearrangement joins TRBV19 to TRBJ1-5; D is possibly TRBD1 (6 bases). V lost 6 bases and J lost 0, with 24 bases in between. CDR3 length equals 19 residues. The germline gives CDR1 LNHDA, CDR2 SQIVND (reference sequence). CDR3 DNA: TGTGCCAGTAGCGCGGCACCACAGGGCTTGGGGGTTAGCAATCAGCCCCAGCATTTT. Translation gives CASSAAPQGLGVSNQPQHF.

This clone was seen a single time. This sequence joins TRBV10-3 and TRBJ1-5; tentatively, D is TRBD1 (5 bases). V was clipped by 10 bases and J by 2 bases, with 15 bases between them. The CDR3 sequence is 14 residues long. Per germline, CDR1 ENHRY and CDR2 SYGVKD. CDR3 protein: CATSWGEGNQPQHF. The CDR3 bases are TGTGCCACCTCCTGGGGGGAGGGCAATCAGCCCCAGCATTTT.

The J gene is TRBJ1-2, the V gene TRBV27, with 7 bases aligning to TRBD1. Germline CDR1 MNHEY, CDR2 SMNVEV (reference sequence). The ends lost 5 bases at V and 4 bases at J; junction bases unmatched: 4. The CDR3 extends over 13 amino acids. The CDR3 DNA is TGTGCCAGCAGTATACAGGGGACCTATGGCTACACCTTC. It yields the protein CASSIQGTYGYTF.

This rearrangement joins TRBV7-9 to TRBJ1-5; D gene uncertain. V dropped 4 bases and J dropped 5 bases, with 9 bases sitting between them. Germline CDR1 and CDR2: SEHNR and FQNEAQ (reference sequence). This CDR3 is built from 13 residues. The DNA of the CDR3 is TGTGCCAGCAGCTCTCAGGAGGATCAGCCCCAGCATTTT. This translates into CASSSQEDQPQHF.

The chain recombines TRBV7-6 with TRBJ2-1; 7 nucleotides agree with TRBD1. This CDR3 is 13 amino acids long. V trimming: 5 bases; J trimming: 8 bases; junction bases outside the gene matches: 6. Germline CDR1 and CDR2: SGHVS and FNYEAQ. The CDR3 nucleotides read TGTGCCAGCAGCACCGGGACAGTAGATGAGCAGTTCTTC. Encoded protein: CASSTGTVDEQFF.

This sequence joins TRBV5-1 and TRBJ1-1; 10 nucleotides match TRBD1. CDR3 size: 17 residues. Germline loops: CDR1 SGHRS, CDR2 YFSETQ. J lost 0 bases, V lost 0 bases, and 5 bases had no gene match. CDR3 coding DNA: TGCGCCAGCAGCTTGGTTGGGACAGGGGTTATGAACACTGAAGCTTTCTTT. Translation gives CASSLVGTGVMNTEAFF.

V and J are TRBV15 and TRBJ2-1, with 10 nucleotides matching TRBD2. Looked up from germline, CDR1 is LNHNV and CDR2 is YYDKDF (reference sequence). V dropped 3 bases and J dropped 0; count of bases not matched to a gene: 11. The CDR3 sequence is 19 residues long. The CDR3 bases are TGTGCCACCAGCAGGGCAACGAGGACTAGCGGAAGCTCCTACAATGAGCAGTTCTTC. As protein: CATSRATRTSGSSYNEQFF.

This clone was detected once. This chain joins TRBV29-1 and TRBJ1-4, with no clear D. The V end was cut by 6 bases, the J end by 7 bases, with 9 bases between. This CDR3 is 11 amino acids long. Germline V gives CDR1 SQVTM, CDR2 ANQGSEA. CDR3 sequence reads: CSVYFVEKLFF. The CDR3 DNA reads TGCAGCGTCTACTTCGTTGAAAAACTGTTTTTT.

This chain uses TRBV5-1 with TRBJ2-5; D is possibly TRBD1 (5 bases). The CDR3 is made up of 14 amino acids. Deletions cut 4 bases from V and 4 bases from J, with 14 bases between. CDR1 and CDR2 (germline): SGHRS, YFSETQ. This CDR3 is CASSVAGQGETQYF. The CDR3 DNA follows: TGCGCCAGCAGCGTGGCAGGGCAAGGAGAGACCCAGTACTTC.

The V gene is TRBV4-1, the J gene TRBJ2-7; TRBD2 matches 9 bases. CDR3 length: 16 amino acids. Germline V lookup: CDR1 MGHRA, CDR2 YSYEKL. With 1 base clipped from V and 3 bases from J, the junction kept 7 bases outside the gene matches. The DNA for the CDR3 is TGCGCCAGCAGCCAAGGGTGGGGACTAGCTTACTACGAGCAGTACTTC. It translates to CASSQGWGLAYYEQYF.

The V gene is TRBV7-9, the J gene TRBJ1-1; D gene uncertain. Germline CDR1 SEHNR, CDR2 FQNEAQ (reference sequence). Trimming stripped 5 bases from V and 1 base from J, with 14 bases between. This CDR3 comprises 15 residues. The CDR3 is CASSPPRGENTEAFF. CDR3 nucleotides: TGTGCCAGCAGCCCCCCCCGGGGAGAGAACACTGAAGCTTTCTTT.

This sequence joins TRBV30 and TRBJ2-1; D is perhaps TRBD2 (6 bases). Germline CDR1 reads GTSNPN; CDR2 reads SVGIG (reference sequence). The CDR3 is made up of 12 amino acids. V lost 6 bases to trimming and J lost 7 bases, with 13 bases between them. The CDR3 region has the DNA TGTGCCTGCGGGAGCATGCGGAATGAGCAGTTCTTC. The encoded protein is CACGSMRNEQFF. Full variable domain (rest looked up from reference TRBV30 and TRBJ2-1): SQTIHQWPATLVQPVGSPLSLECTVEGTSNPNLYWYRQAAGRGLQLLFYSVGIGQISSEVPQNLSASRPQDRQFILSSKKLLLSDSGFYLCACGSMRNEQFFGPGTRLTVL.

The genes are TRBV2 and TRBJ1-1; 7 bases align to TRBD1. V dropped 5 bases and J dropped 5; count of bases not matched to a gene: 11. The germline V gene encodes CDR1 SNHLY and CDR2 FYNNEI. There are 15 residues in the CDR3. The CDR3 is CASSLRQGGGTEAFF. The CDR3 bases are TGTGCCAGCAGTCTAAGACAGGGCGGGGGGACTGAAGCTTTCTTT.

On this clone itself: A read error may account for a junction end that differs from germline. V and J are TRBV10-3 and TRBJ1-6; TRBD1 agrees at 11 bases. This CDR3 comprises 15 residues. Germline V gene lookup returns CDR1 ENHRY and CDR2 SYGVKD. This chain's CDR3 is CTISSRTGGFSPLHF. The CDR3 region has the DNA TGTACCATCAGTTCCCGGACAGGGGGCTTTTCACCCCTCCACTTT.

The chain combines TRBV28 with TRBJ1-5; D remains ambiguous. The CDR3 is made up of 15 amino acids. Trimming took off 1 base at V and 3 bases at J, with 10 bases between the two ends. Germline CDR1 is MDHEN and CDR2 is SYDVKM. CDR3 DNA: TGTGCCAGCAGTTTATTTAAAGCTTTCAATCAGCCCCAGCATTTT. This encodes CASSLFKAFNQPQHF.

This chain links TRBV29-1 with TRBJ1-2, with TRBD1 identical over 10 bases. Losses at the gene ends were 6 bases for V and 12 bases for J; bases not matched to a gene: 13. Germline V CDR1 and CDR2: SQVTM, ANQGSEA. The CDR3 totals 13 residues. CDR3 protein: CSVAGTGAGGNTF. In DNA, the CDR3 is TGCAGCGTAGCCGGGACAGGGGCGGGAGGAAACACCTTC.

CDR3 in DNA: TGTGCCAGCAGCTTCGGGACTAGTGTCTACGAGCAGTACTTC. Its protein product is CASSFGTSVYEQYF. V gene TRBV7-2 combines with J gene TRBJ2-5, with TRBD2 matching 8 bases. The J call is uncertain, as TRBJ2-7 better fits the DNA end. The CDR3 length is 14 residues. Germline V gives CDR1 SGHTA, CDR2 FQGNSA.

The chain recombines TRBV11-2 with TRBJ1-2, with D tentatively TRBD1 (6 bases). Germline V gene lookup returns CDR1 SGHAT and CDR2 FQNNGV. The CDR3 is made up of 14 amino acids. Trimming removed 7 bases from V and 8 bases from J, with 20 bases in between. This CDR3 reads CASTRGGGVEGYTF. CDR3 sequence (DNA): TGTGCCAGCACCCGGGGAGGGGGGGTTGAAGGCTACACCTTC.

The chain combines TRBV7-9 with TRBJ1-5; D gene unclear. Deletions cut 5 bases from V and 0 bases from J, with 8 bases between. Germline-derived CDR1 and CDR2 are SEHNR and FQNEAQ (reference sequence). This CDR3 spans 14 amino acids. The CDR3 here is CASSQDFSNQPQHF. CDR3 DNA: TGTGCCAGCAGCCAGGACTTTAGCAATCAGCCCCAGCATTTT.

The CDR3 loop reads CASSLSGGGYTF. CDR3 in DNA: TGTGCCAGCAGTTTAAGTGGCGGCGGCTACACCTTC. This sequence joins TRBV27 and TRBJ1-2; D call uncertain. Trimming shortened V by 2 bases and J by 8 bases, and 9 bases separated the two germline ends. Germline assignment: CDR1 MNHEY and CDR2 SMNVEV (reference sequence). This CDR3 spans 12 amino acids.

This sequence joins TRBV27 and TRBJ2-4; possibly TRBD1 for D (6 bases). Trimming shortened V by 5 bases and J by 4 bases, and 15 bases separated the two germline ends. This CDR3 has 15 amino acids. Germline-derived CDR1 and CDR2 are MNHEY and SMNVEV (reference sequence). The CDR3 protein is CASSLIQGWKNIQYF. CDR3 DNA sequence: TGTGCCAGCAGTCTAATCCAGGGGTGGAAAAACATTCAGTACTTC.

The chain combines TRBV10-3 with TRBJ1-1; 10 nucleotides agree with TRBD1. Looked up from germline, CDR1 is ENHRY and CDR2 is SYGVKD. After removal of 5 bases from V and 7 bases from J, the junction contained 7 bases not matched to a gene. The CDR3 has 14 residues. The CDR3 nucleotides read TGTGCCATCAGTTTTGGACAGGGGGGGAATGAAGCTTTCTTT. Translation: CAISFGQGGNEAFF.

The chain uses TRBV7-2 and TRBJ1-1; 8 bases fit TRBD1. Germline V lookup: CDR1 SGHTA, CDR2 FQGNSA. The CDR3 loop spans 14 amino acids. Trimming took 6 bases from V and 1 from J; bases not matched to a gene: 4. The CDR3 spells CASRTDRANTEAFF. CDR3 nucleotides: TGTGCCAGCAGAACGGACAGGGCGAACACTGAAGCTTTCTTT.

J is TRBJ2-7 and V is TRBV19, with TRBD2 identical over 13 bases. Germline trimming cut 7 bases from V and 5 bases from J; bases unmatched to any gene: 11. CDR1 is LNHDA, CDR2 SQIVND, per germline (reference sequence). The CDR3 is made up of 16 amino acids. CDR3 in amino acids: CASKRTSGSSSHEQYF. For the CDR3, the DNA is TGTGCCAGTAAACGGACTAGCGGGAGTAGTAGCCACGAGCAGTACTTC.

The chain is built from TRBV27 and TRBJ2-1; a weak D match, TRBD1 (5 bases). V lost 7 bases, J lost 0 bases, and 16 bases lay in between. The CDR3 covers 16 residues. Germline assignment: CDR1 MNHEY and CDR2 SMNVEV (reference sequence). The CDR3 DNA follows: TGTGCCAGCACCCAATGGCCGGACACCTCCTACAATGAGCAGTTCTTC. The encoded protein is CASTQWPDTSYNEQFF.